A selection of T cell receptor beta chains follows, all from one sample in a study of blood T cell repertoires in COVID-19. Sequenced by immunoSEQ multiplex PCR; TCRdb stores in-frame clones only, minus some. The profile shows fewer than 700,000 clones, around nine tenths of them singletons. The specimen was peripheral blood. Receptor source: a woman aged 45-59 years with COVID-19, enrolled during active disease. CDR3s leave out the opening cysteine and the closing phenylalanine or tryptophan. The D gene is left open where the match is weak. The listing skips clone size in some rows; elsewhere it reads once, few, many or a size class.

clone_size cdr3_length j_call d_call v_call cdr3_aa
once 12 TRBJ1-6 TRBD1 TRBV6-1 ASSLTGVGSPLH
NA 11 TRBJ1-1 NA TRBV6-5 AGGGSMNTEAF
NA 9 TRBJ1-2 NA TRBV20-1 SVPRGYGYT
few 11 TRBJ1-1 NA TRBV6-2/TRBV6-3 ASSYDQDRQAF
NA 17 TRBJ2-6 TRBD1 TRBV5-1 ASSSRAGTGGTGANVLT
NA 12 TRBJ1-1 TRBD1 TRBV12-5 ASGSDRGGTEAF
NA 10 TRBJ2-1 NA TRBV20-1 SASGGAAEEF
NA 13 TRBJ2-1 TRBD1 TRBV19 ASSIRRTGYNEQF
NA 10 TRBJ1-2 NA TRBV18 ASSPDNTGYT
once 13 TRBJ2-5 TRBD1 TRBV19 ASSLPRGSQETQY
NA 10 TRBJ2-7 NA TRBV15 ATSRDGTEQY
NA 12 TRBJ2-7 NA TRBV6-5 ASKADRDYYEQY
once 12 TRBJ2-2 NA TRBV11-2 ASSLRLDTGELF
once 10 TRBJ1-1 NA TRBV12-5 ASGPNREGAF
NA 13 TRBJ2-3 TRBD2 TRBV24-1 ATSDERGLSDTQY
NA 13 TRBJ2-2 NA TRBV23-1 ASRRLEARNGELF
NA 13 TRBJ2-1 TRBD2 TRBV5-1 ASSLDSGGFNEQF
few 15 TRBJ1-1 TRBD1 TRBV14 ASSSWTGGIVDTEAF
NA 11 TRBJ2-7 TRBD1 TRBV19 ASTPDRGGEQY
few 12 TRBJ1-2 NA TRBV7-9 ASSLAASSYGYT
NA 11 TRBJ1-2 NA TRBV27 ASSLAGAAGYT
NA 12 TRBJ1-5 NA TRBV19 ASSWWRENQPQH
NA 10 TRBJ1-1 NA TRBV3-1/TRBV3-2 ASSPKGAEAF
NA 12 TRBJ1-1 NA TRBV19 ASSLGQKAGKAF
once 13 TRBJ1-3 NA TRBV9 ASSVSGGTGNTIY
NA 13 TRBJ2-2 TRBD1 TRBV28 ASRSGTGVTGELF
NA 12 TRBJ2-1 TRBD1 TRBV5-1 ASSPGTGGDEQF
NA 13 TRBJ2-7 TRBD1 TRBV5-1 ASSFSGTGGVEQY
NA 14 TRBJ2-7 TRBD2 TRBV28 ASSAPRASGGSGQY
NA 11 TRBJ1-2 NA TRBV2 ASSEDLPGGYT
once 11 TRBJ1-2 NA TRBV28 ASSPSGGYGYT
NA 14 TRBJ2-6 NA TRBV7-9 ASSLSGISGANVLT
NA 14 TRBJ2-1 NA TRBV5-4 ASSLDAGATLNEQF
NA 13 TRBJ1-1 TRBD1 TRBV10-1 ARGWDRAKNTEAF
NA 11 TRBJ1-1 NA TRBV12-3/TRBV12-4 ASRSGSGTEAF
NA 9 TRBJ1-2 NA TRBV3-1/TRBV3-2 ASSALYGYT
NA 14 TRBJ1-2 TRBD1 TRBV24-1 ATSDPRKRDRAGYT
NA 11 TRBJ2-7 NA TRBV5-1 ASSTRIEGEQY
NA 12 TRBJ2-7 NA TRBV6-1 ASSERQDSYEQY
NA 12 TRBJ1-6 NA TRBV27 ASTPRGLSSPLH
NA 16 TRBJ2-7 NA TRBV21-1 ASSGGQVPLHLPIEQY
NA 10 TRBJ2-7 NA TRBV7-9 ASSLVVEEQY
NA 12 TRBJ2-7 NA TRBV2 ASSEGHSSYEQY
NA 15 TRBJ1-4 TRBD1 TRBV4-1 ASSFTTGAGYNEKLF